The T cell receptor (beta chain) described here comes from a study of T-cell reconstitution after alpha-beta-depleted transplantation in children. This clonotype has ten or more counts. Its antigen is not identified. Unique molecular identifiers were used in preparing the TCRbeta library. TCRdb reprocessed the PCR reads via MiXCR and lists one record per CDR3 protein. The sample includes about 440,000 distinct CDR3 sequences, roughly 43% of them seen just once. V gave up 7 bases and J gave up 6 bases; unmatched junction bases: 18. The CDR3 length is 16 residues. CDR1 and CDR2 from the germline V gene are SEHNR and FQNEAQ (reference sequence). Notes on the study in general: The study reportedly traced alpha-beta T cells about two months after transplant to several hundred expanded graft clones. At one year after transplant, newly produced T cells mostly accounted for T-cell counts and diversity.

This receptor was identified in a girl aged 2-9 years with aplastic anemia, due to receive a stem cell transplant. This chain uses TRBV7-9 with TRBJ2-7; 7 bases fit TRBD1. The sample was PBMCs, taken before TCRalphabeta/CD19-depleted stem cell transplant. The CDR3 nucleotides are TGTGCCAGCACCAACTCAATATCAGGGGGTGGGCCCGAGCAGTACTTC. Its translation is CASTNSISGGGPEQYF.